The clone carrying this T cell receptor beta chain appeared a few times. These data originate in a study of early T cells in non-severe SARS-CoV-2 infection. Study background: Bulk RNA from unsorted whole blood was sequenced; chains were unpaired.

There are 13 residues in the CDR3. CDR1 and CDR2 (germline): SGDLS, YYNGEE. Trimming removed 7 bases from V and 9 bases from J, with 17 bases in between. Individual cDNA molecules received unique molecular identifiers during library preparation. TCRdb reprocessed the 5' RACE reads with MiXCR, giving one entry per CDR3 protein. Here the sample spans 100,000 to 150,000 distinct CDR3 sequences, about 15% being singletons. The sample taken for sequencing was whole blood. This receptor was obtained from an adult who was a healthcare worker with PCR-confirmed SARS-CoV-2 infection or an uninfected control (not recorded which). The rearrangement uses TRBV9 and TRBJ2-1; D call uncertain. Here the CDR3 DNA reads TGTGCCAGCGGTCTAACACCCGATCGTGAGCAGTTCTTC. It translates to CASGLTPDREQFF.